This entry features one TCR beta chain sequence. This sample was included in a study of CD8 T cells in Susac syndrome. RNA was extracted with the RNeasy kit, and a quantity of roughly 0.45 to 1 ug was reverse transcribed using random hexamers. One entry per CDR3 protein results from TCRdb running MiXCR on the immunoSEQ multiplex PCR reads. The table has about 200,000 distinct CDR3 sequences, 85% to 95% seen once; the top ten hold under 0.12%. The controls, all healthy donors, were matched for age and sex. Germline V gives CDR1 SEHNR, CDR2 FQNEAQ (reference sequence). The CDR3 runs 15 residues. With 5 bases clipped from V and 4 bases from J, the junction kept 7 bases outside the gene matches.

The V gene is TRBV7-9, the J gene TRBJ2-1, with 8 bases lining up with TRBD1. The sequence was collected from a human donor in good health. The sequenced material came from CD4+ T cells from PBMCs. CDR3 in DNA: TGTGCCAGCAGCCCGCGGACAGGGCTTTACAATGAGCAGTTCTTC. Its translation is CASSPRTGLYNEQFF.